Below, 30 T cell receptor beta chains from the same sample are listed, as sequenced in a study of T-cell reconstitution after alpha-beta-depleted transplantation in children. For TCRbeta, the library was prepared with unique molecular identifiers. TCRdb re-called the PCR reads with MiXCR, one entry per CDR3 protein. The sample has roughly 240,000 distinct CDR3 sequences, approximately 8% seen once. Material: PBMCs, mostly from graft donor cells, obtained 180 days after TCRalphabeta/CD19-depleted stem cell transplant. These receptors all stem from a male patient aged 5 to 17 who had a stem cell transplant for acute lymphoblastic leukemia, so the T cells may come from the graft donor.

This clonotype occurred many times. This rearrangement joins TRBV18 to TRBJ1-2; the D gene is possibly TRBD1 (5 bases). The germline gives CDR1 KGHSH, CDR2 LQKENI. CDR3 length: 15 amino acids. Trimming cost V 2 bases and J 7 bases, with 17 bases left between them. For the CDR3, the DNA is TGTGCCAGCTCACCAGGGGCAGGAAAGGCTTCTGGCTACACCTTC. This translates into CASSPGAGKASGYTF.

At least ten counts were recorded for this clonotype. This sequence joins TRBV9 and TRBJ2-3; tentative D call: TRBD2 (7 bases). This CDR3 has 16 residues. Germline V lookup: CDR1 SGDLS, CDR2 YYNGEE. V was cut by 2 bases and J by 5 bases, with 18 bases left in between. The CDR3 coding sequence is TGTGCCAGCAGCGTCCCGGGGGGCCCAATGGAAGATACGCAGTATTTT. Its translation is CASSVPGGPMEDTQYF.

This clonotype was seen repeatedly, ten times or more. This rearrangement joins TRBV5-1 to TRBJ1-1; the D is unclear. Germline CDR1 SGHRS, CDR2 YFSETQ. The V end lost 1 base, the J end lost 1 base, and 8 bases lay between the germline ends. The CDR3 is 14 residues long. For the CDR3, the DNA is TGCGCCAGCAGCTTGTTAATACAGAACACTGAAGCTTTCTTT. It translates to CASSLLIQNTEAFF.

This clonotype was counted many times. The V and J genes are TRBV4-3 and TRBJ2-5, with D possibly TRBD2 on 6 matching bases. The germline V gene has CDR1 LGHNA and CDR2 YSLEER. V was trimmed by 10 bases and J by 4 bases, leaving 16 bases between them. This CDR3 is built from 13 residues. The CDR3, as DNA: TGCGCCACCGCGGCTATGGAGGGAGAGACCCAGTACTTC. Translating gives CATAAMEGETQYF.

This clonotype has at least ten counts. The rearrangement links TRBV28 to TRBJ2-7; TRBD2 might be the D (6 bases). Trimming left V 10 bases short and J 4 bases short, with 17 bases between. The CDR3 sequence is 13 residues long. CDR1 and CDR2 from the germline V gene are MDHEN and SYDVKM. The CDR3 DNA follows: TGTGCCACCAGAAGGGGCGCGGGGTACGAGCAGTACTTC. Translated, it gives CATRRGAGYEQYF. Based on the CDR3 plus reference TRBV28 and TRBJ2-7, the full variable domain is DVKVTQSSRYLVKRTGEKVFLECVQDMDHENMFWYRQDPGLGLRLIYFSYDVKMKEKGDIPEGYSVSREKKERFSLILESASTNQTSMYLCATRRGAGYEQYFGPGTRLTVT.

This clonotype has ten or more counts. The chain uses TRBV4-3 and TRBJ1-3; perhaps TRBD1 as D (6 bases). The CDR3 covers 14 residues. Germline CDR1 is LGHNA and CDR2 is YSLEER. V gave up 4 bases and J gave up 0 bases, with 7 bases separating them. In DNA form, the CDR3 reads TGCGCCAGCAGCCCGACAGGCTCTGGAAACACCATATATTTT. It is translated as CASSPTGSGNTIYF.

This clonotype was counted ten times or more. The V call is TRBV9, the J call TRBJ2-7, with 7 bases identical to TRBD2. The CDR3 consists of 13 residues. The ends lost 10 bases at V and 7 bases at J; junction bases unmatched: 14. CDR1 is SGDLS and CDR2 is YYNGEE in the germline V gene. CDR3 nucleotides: TGTGCCTCCGCGGGAGTCTCCTCCCTGGAGCAGTACTTC. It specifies CASAGVSSLEQYF.

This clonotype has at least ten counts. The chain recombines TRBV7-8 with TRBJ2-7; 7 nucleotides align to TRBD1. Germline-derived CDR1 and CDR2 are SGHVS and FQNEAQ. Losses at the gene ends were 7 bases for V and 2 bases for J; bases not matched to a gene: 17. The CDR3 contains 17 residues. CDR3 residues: CASTPLRDRASPYEQYF. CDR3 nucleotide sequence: TGTGCCAGCACGCCCCTTAGAGACAGGGCCTCCCCCTACGAGCAGTACTTC.

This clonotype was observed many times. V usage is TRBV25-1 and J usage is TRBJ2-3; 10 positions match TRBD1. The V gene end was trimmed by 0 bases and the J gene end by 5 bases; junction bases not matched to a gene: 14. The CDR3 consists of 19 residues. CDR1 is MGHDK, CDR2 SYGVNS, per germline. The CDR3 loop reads CASSEYAPAGTGEGDTQYF. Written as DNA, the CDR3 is TGTGCCAGCAGTGAATATGCCCCCGCCGGGACAGGGGAGGGAGATACGCAGTATTTT.

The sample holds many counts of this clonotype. The CDR3 here is CASSYSAAEGTIYF. The CDR3 DNA sequence: TGTGCCAGCAGTTACTCGGCCGCGGAGGGCACCATATATTTT. The V and J genes are TRBV6-5 and TRBJ1-3; the D is unclear. The CDR3 loop spans 14 amino acids. Between the trimmed V and J ends, which lost 0 bases and 9 bases, there was a span of 12 bases. Per germline, CDR1 MNHEY and CDR2 SVGAGI.

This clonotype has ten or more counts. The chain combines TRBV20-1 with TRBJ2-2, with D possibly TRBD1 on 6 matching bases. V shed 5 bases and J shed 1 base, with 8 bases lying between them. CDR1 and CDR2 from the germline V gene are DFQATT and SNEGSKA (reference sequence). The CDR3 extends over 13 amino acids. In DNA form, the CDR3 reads TGCAGTGCTGGACAGTGGAACACCGGGGAGCTGTTTTTT. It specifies CSAGQWNTGELFF.

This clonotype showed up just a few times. In DNA form, the CDR3 reads TGTGCCAGCAGCCGCGGGACTAGCGGGAGATATCGGAGCGGGGAGCTGTTTTTT. Its protein is CASSRGTSGRYRSGELFF. The chain links TRBV11-2 to TRBJ2-2; TRBD2 agrees at 14 bases. CDR3 size: 18 residues. With V trimmed by 5 bases and J by 7 bases, 12 bases remained unmatched. The V gene's germline CDR1 is SGHAT and CDR2 FQNNGV.

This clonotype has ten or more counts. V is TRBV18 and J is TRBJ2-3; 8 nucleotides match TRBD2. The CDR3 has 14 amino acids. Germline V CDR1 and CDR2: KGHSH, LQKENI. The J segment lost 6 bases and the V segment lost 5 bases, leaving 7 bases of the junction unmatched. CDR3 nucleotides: TGTGCCAGCTCATACCGAACTAGCGGTGATACGCAGTATTTT. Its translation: CASSYRTSGDTQYF.

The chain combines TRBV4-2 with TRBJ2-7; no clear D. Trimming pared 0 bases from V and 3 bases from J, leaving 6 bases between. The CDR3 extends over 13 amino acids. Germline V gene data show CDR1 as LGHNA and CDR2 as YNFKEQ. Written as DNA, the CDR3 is TGTGCCAGCAGCCAAGATAGGGACTACGAGCAGTACTTC. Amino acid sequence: CASSQDRDYEQYF.

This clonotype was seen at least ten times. The CDR3 DNA reads as TGTGCCAGTTCCAGGGTAGGCACAGATACGCAGTATTTT. Protein: CASSRVGTDTQYF. The chain has TRBV14 and TRBJ2-3; D might be TRBD1 (5 bases). The V end was cut by 9 bases, the J end by 1 base, with 11 bases between. There are 13 residues in the CDR3. Germline-derived CDR1 and CDR2 are SGHDN and FVKESK.

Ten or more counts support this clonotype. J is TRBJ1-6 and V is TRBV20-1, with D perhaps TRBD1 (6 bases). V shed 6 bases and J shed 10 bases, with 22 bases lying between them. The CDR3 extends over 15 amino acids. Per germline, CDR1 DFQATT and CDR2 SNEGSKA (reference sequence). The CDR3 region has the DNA TGCAGTGCCCGGAGGAACGACAGGCGTAACTCACCCCTCCACTTT. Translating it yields CSARRNDRRNSPLHF.

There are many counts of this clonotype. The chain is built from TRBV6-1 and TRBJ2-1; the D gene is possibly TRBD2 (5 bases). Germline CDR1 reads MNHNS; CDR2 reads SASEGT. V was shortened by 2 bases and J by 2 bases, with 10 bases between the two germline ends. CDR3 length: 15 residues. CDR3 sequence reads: CASSETRLAYNEQFF. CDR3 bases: TGTGCCAGCAGTGAAACTAGGCTTGCCTACAATGAGCAGTTCTTC.

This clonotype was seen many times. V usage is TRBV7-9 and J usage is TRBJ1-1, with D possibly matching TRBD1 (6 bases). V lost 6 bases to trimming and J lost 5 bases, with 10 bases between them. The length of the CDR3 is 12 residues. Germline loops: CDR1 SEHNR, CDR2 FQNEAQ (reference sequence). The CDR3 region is CASRAGVTEAFF. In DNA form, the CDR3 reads TGTGCCAGCAGGGCAGGGGTTACTGAAGCTTTCTTT.

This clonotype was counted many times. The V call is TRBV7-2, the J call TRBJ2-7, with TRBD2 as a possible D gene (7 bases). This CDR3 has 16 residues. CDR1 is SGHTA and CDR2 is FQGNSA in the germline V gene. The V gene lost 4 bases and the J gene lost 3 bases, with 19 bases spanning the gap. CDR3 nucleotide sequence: TGTGCCAGCAGCTCCCTAAAAGGGGGAGGGATCTACGAGCAGTACTTC. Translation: CASSSLKGGGIYEQYF.

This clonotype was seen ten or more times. CDR3 protein: CASSPQLGRITGELFF. CDR3 nucleotides: TGTGCCAGCAGTCCCCAGTTGGGACGGATCACCGGGGAGCTGTTTTTT. V and J are TRBV27 and TRBJ2-2; D may correspond to TRBD1 or TRBD2 (5 bases each). Germline V lookup: CDR1 MNHEY, CDR2 SMNVEV (reference sequence). The CDR3 consists of 16 residues. The V gene lost 5 bases and the J gene lost 4 bases, with 17 bases spanning the gap.

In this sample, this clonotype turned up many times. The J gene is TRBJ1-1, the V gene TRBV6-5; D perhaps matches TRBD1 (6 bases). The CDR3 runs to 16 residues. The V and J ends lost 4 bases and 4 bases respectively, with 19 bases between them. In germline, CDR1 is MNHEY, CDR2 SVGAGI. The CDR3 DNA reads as TGTGCCAGCAGTTCGCGGACCTCTACAGGGAGCACTGAAGCTTTCTTT. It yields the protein CASSSRTSTGSTEAFF.

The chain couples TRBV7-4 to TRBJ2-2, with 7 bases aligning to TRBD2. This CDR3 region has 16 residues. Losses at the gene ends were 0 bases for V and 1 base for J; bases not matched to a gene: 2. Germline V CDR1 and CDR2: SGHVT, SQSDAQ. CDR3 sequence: CASSLAGGRNTGELFF. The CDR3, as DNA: TGTGCCAGCAGCTTAGCGGGGGGGAGGAACACCGGGGAGCTGTTTTTT.

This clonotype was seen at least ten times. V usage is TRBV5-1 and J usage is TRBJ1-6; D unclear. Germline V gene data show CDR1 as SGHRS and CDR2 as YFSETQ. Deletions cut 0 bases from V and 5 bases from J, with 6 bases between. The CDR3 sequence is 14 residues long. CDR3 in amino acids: CASSLGANNSPLHF. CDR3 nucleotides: TGCGCCAGCAGCTTGGGGGCCAATAATTCACCCCTCCACTTT.

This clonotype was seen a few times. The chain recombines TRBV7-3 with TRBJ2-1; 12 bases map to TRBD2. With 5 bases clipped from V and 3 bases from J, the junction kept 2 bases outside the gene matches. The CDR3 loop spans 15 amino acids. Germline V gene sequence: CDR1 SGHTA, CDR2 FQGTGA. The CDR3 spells CASSPSGGDYNEQFF. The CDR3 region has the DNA TGTGCCAGCAGCCCTAGCGGGGGGGACTACAATGAGCAGTTCTTC.

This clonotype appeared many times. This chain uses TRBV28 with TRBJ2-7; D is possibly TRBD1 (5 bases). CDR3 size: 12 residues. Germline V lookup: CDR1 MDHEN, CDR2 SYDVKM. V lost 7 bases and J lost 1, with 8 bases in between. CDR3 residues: CASIDRSYEQYF. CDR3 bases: TGTGCCAGCATAGACAGATCCTACGAGCAGTACTTC. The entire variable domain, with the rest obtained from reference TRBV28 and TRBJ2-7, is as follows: DVKVTQSSRYLVKRTGEKVFLECVQDMDHENMFWYRQDPGLGLRLIYFSYDVKMKEKGDIPEGYSVSREKKERFSLILESASTNQTSMYLCASIDRSYEQYFGPGTRLTVT.

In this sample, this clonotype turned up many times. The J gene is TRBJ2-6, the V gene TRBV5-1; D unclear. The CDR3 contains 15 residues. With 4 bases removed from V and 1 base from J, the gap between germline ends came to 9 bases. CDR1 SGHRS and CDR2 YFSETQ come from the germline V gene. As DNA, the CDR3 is TGCGCCAGCAGCGCCTACAGTTCTGGGGCCAACGTCCTGACTTTC. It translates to CASSAYSSGANVLTF.

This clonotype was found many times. The CDR3 nucleotides read TGTGCCAGCAGTGCCGACAGGGCTATCAAAAACATTCAGTACTTC. It yields the protein CASSADRAIKNIQYF. The chain has TRBV28 and TRBJ2-4; TRBD1 agrees at 7 bases. After removal of 5 bases from V and 3 bases from J, the junction contained 7 bases not matched to a gene. Germline V gives CDR1 MDHEN, CDR2 SYDVKM. The CDR3 length is 15 residues.

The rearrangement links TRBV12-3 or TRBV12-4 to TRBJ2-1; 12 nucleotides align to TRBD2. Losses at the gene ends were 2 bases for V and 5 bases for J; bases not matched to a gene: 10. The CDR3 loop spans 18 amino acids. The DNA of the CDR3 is TGTGCCAGCAGTTTAAGCCCCGGACTAGCGGGGCCCAACAATGAGCAGTTCTTC. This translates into CASSLSPGLAGPNNEQFF.

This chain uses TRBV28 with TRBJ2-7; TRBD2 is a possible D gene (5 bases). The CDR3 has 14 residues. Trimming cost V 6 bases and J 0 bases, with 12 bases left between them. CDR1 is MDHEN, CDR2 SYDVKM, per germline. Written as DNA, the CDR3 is TGTGCCAGCAGCGAGGCTAGCACCTCCTACGAGCAGTACTTC. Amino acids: CASSEASTSYEQYF.

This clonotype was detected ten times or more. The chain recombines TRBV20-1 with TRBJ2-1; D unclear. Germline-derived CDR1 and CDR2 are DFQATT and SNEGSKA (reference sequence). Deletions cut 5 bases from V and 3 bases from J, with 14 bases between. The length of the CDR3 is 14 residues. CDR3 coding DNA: TGCAGTGCTTTCGGAGAAGCTCTCTACAATGAGCAGTTCTTC. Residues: CSAFGEALYNEQFF.